This T cell receptor (beta chain) was observed in a study of blood T cell repertoires in COVID-19. Study-wide background: Researchers got acute and convalescent COVID-19 samples from the United States, Italy and Spain.

Clones were read by immunoSEQ multiplex PCR, and TCRdb kept only the in-frame ones, dropping some. The sample has 300,000 to 350,000 clones, 87% seen once. The germline V gene has CDR1 LNHNV and CDR2 YYDKDF (reference sequence). The CDR3 runs 14 residues. V shed 5 bases and J 3 bases; nucleotides not matched to a gene: 6. The sequenced sample consisted of peripheral blood. The source is a man aged 25 to 45 with COVID-19, enrolled during active disease. This sequence joins TRBV15 and TRBJ2-7; 8 bases are a match to TRBD1. CDR3 protein: CATSPDRVLYEQYF. The CDR3 DNA is TGTGCCACCAGCCCGGACAGGGTCCTCTACGAGCAGTACTTC.